This TCR beta chain originates from a study of spatial heterogeneity in lung cancer. The wider study: Sequence detection consistently recorded a greater number of beta-chain than alpha-chain sequences.

This clonotype has a count of ten or more. This CDR3 region has 15 residues. With V trimmed by 2 bases and J by 0 bases, 3 bases remained unmatched. Germline lookup yields CDR1 SGHRS and CDR2 YFSETQ. Time point meaning: sample taken at primary tumor resection. Without sorting, whole RNA was sequenced from tumor, nontumor lung or frozen PBMC. The donors comprised some 78 untreated early-stage non-small cell lung cancer patients. TCRdb re-derived calls from the 5' RACE reads in MiXCR, one entry per CDR3 protein. This table has under 9,000 distinct CDR3 sequences, 7% to 10% appearing once. The rearrangement links TRBV5-1 to TRBJ2-3, with TRBD1 matching over 7 bases. The input for sequencing was PBMCs, taken at surgery. The TCR was taken from a female donor with early-stage non-small cell lung cancer. CDR3 in DNA: TGCGCCAGCAGCTTACAGGGGCTAAGCACAGATACGCAGTATTTT. Encoded protein: CASSLQGLSTDTQYF.